This T cell receptor (beta chain) was identified during a study of blood T cells in healthy people across ages (dated by TCRdb to the mid-2010s). Looking at the study overall: In model experiments, roughly one uniquely barcoded TCR beta cDNA molecule per two T cells was captured by template switching. Using deep sequencing normalized with unique cDNA molecular identifiers, the study measured how TCR beta repertoire diversity changes with age. Donors were grouped into four age groups: young (average about 15 years), middle-aged (under 40), aged (approximately 67) and long-lived (about 89). To avoid experimental bias, donors of different ages were randomly spread across the sequencing lanes. Using the same blood draw, the study looked at two additional independent replicas of 1 million unique cDNA reads for two donors, one aged 18 to 30 and the other aged 80 or older.

Systemically healthy Caucasian individuals from Russia, around 38 in total and aged about 6 to 100 years, were included as donors. Each donor gave ten milliliters of peripheral blood, collected into EDTA-treated Vacutainer tubes. Ficoll-Paque density-gradient centrifugation was used to isolate PBMCs, with at least 7 million per sample. Total RNA was extracted from PBMCs with Trizol reagent, with at least 5 micrograms obtained per sample. For every donor, an aliquot of PBMCs went through flow cytometry to measure the percentages of naive CD45RAhigh/CD27high T cells. Details on this clonotype: Which antigen it targets is not known. No per-base quality is available; no much larger clone lies one base away.

CDR1 and CDR2 are read off the germline V gene (reference sequence) as LNHDA and SQIVND. Deletion took 1 base off V and 1 base off J, with a span of 7 bases between the germline ends. CDR3 length: 14 amino acids, cysteine to phenylalanine. Of all the DNA, just the CDR3 is kept, 42 bases in frame from base 1. The library was built by means of 5' RACE. TCRdb lists the instrument as Illumina HiSeq 2500. The second PCR ran for about 6 to 12 cycles and used a J-beta primer mix along with a sample-barcoded 5' primer. Each TCR beta cDNA molecule received a unique molecular identifier from a template-switch 5' adaptor carrying 12 random nucleotides. At least 2.5 million CDR3-containing paired-end reads were obtained from each sample. The Mint cDNA synthesis kit, primed by a TRBC-specific oligonucleotide, was used to synthesize first-strand cDNA from all RNA. After uracil-DNA glycosylase treatment, a first 18-cycle PCR used universal primers M1SS and BC2_uni_R on all cDNA. The published analysis was carried out like this. For normalization, 1 million high-quality reads were randomly selected from each sample, with every read carrying a distinct molecular identifier. Instead of being binned into consensus sequences, reads with shared molecular identifiers were discarded. MiTCR, with a Q25 quality threshold and the strictest error-elimination algorithm, was used for CDR3 identification, clonotype clustering and error correction. A nonparametric unseen species model with Euler transformation was used to estimate lower-bound total TCR beta diversity. TCRdb redid the processing of the public reads, applying fastp at Q25 and MiXCR, and retained in-frame beta chains. Every distinct CDR3 protein forms one entry, paired with its most common genes and DNA. The V and J calls follow TCRdb's processing rather than the paper's. Recorded for this sample are 850,000 to 1,100,000 distinct CDR3 sequences; roughly two fifths of them occurred a single time. The ten largest clonotypes hold around 14% of the sample.

The paper as a whole reports these results and caveats: Total diversity estimates from one million sequenced T cells were considered lower bounds and underestimates. The percentage of naive T cells measured by flow cytometry correlated strongly with observed TCR beta diversity. Compared with the aged group, the long-lived group had more naive CD4+ T cells, fewer expanded clones and increased TCR diversity, suggesting age selection. Because profiling used bulk unsorted PBMCs, naive and antigen-experienced compartments could not be compared conclusively. Donor CMV infection status was unknown, potentially confounding age-related changes in expanded clonotypes. As age increased, observed TCR beta diversity per million T cells dropped in a roughly linear way, and a significant reduction was already evident by age about 36.

Recombination linked TRBV19 to TRBJ1-1; confidence is insufficient to name the D gene. Sequencing used blood. This clonotype was obtained from a man younger than 35 in good health. The encoded CDR3 is CASSIGGQNTEAFF. At the DNA level, the sequence is TGTGCCAGTAGTATAGGGGGTCAGAACACTGAAGCTTTCTTT. Outside the CDR3, residues come from the reference TRBV19 and TRBJ1-1 proteins, so the full variable domain is: DGGITQSPKYLFRKEGQNVTLSCEQNLNHDAMYWYRQDPGQGLRLIYYSQIVNDFQKGDIAEGYSVSREKKESFPLTVTSAQKNPTAFYLCASSIGGQNTEAFFGQGTRLTVV.